These T cell receptor beta chains were read from a single sample in a study of blood T cell repertoires in COVID-19. The data were produced by immunoSEQ multiplex PCR, yet TCRdb's version contains in-frame clones alone and is incomplete. The data hold about 330,000 clones, with 88% observed a single time. The sample taken for sequencing was PBMCs or T cells enriched from blood (not recorded which). The origin of the receptors is a man aged 25-40 years who had recovered from COVID-19. The CDR3 runs from the conserved cysteine through the conserved F or W.

V	CDR3
TRBV5-6	CASSWMTGINTGELFF
TRBV19	CASSLTGISPLHF
TRBV6-1	CASSEQDFVAGYTF
TRBV5-4	CASSDVLAGGSNEQFF
TRBV5-5	CASSYWGGQPQHF
TRBV5-6	CASSFQGGHYEQYF
TRBV7-8	CASSPQGAVYEKLFF
TRBV21-1	CASSLASSGNTIYF
TRBV9	CASSVGTLAGGREQYF
TRBV30	CAWSVVKGGSEAFF
TRBV5-8	CASSLIRGRGSEQFF
TRBV24-1	CATSDMSHGNEKLFF
TRBV9	CASSVGTSGGENTQYF
TRBV7-2	CASSFVRATSTDTQYF
TRBV7-9	CASSLGEEYGYTF
TRBV28	CASSGQGAWASTDTQYF
TRBV6-5	CAEGAADTQYF
TRBV27	CASSPRTLETQYF
TRBV6-1	CASSGARDLLPQHF
TRBV2	CASSGFTGENEKLFF
TRBV15	CATSRDSGPYEQYF
TRBV5-1	CASSSGVGNTIYF
TRBV29-1	CSVAGTGNEKLFF
TRBV27	CASSRSAGTASYGYTF
TRBV5-1	CASTKPGVLNTEAFF
TRBV4-1	CASSQEIMGQQYF
TRBV5-1	CASSFSGGEDTQYF
TRBV24-1	CATSDRWEQYF
TRBV20-1	CSASPRDSQETQYF
TRBV13	CASTPPGVTEAFF
TRBV7-8	CASSSLDRDTEAFF
TRBV7-8	CASSLDYLNNEQFF
TRBV5-4	CASSPPQDSIYGYTF
TRBV7-2	CASSLGTGSLETQYF
TRBV11-2	CASSFSDTQYF
TRBV30	CAWSVRQGATAFF
TRBV11-2	CASSLGGPFYTF
TRBV5-1	CASSLAQYNEQFF
TRBV28	CASSTTGRNYGYTF
TRBV9	CASSVDGDSGNTIYF
TRBV9	CASSVSSGGYNEKLFF
TRBV28	CASSPAEGNTIYF